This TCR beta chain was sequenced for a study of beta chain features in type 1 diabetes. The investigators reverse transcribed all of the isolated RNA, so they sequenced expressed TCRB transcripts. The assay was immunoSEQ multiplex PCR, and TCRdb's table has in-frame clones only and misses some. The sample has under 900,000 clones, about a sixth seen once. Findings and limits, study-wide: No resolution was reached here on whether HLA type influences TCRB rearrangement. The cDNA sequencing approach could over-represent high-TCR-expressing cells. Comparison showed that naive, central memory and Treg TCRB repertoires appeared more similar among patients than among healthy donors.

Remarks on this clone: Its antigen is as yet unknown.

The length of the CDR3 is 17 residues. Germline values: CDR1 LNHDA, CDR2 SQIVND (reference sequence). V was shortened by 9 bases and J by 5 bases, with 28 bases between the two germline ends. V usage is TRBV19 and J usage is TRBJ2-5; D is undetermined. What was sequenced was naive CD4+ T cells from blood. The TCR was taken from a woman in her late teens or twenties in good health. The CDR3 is CASTSPPPLAGTETQYF. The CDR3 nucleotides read TGTGCCAGCACATCGCCTCCACCCTTAGCCGGTACGGAGACCCAGTACTTC.